Sequencing of this T cell receptor beta chain was carried out in a study of regulatory T cells in long-lasting Graves disease. Study-level findings and limits: Persistent Graves' cases showed lower TCR diversity than newly diagnosed cases.

CDR3 size: 16 residues. Unmatched junction bases numbered 7, after V lost 5 bases and J lost 0 bases. Germline loops: CDR1 MNHEY, CDR2 SVGEGT. Time point meaning: persistent/refractory GD, antithyroid drugs over 5 years with positive TRAb. PBMCs provided the RNA from which the TCR library was made. Regarding this clonotype: No antigen is known for it.

Construction of TCR beta libraries relied on iRepertoire HTBI primers and on Arm-PCR targeting CDR3 regions. Via MiXCR, TCRdb re-called the multiplex PCR reads, giving one row per CDR3 protein. This table holds 310,000 or so distinct CDR3 sequences, roughly a fifth found once. The sequencing here drew on peripheral blood mononuclear cells (PBMCs), taken when the disease was refractory, from a patient treated with antithyroid drugs. The chain joins TRBV6-2 or TRBV6-3 to TRBJ2-7; 10 nucleotides match TRBD2. The clonotype comes from a female donor with Graves disease. The DNA of the CDR3 is TGTGCCAGCAGTCGGCGACTAGCGGGTCCCTCCTACGAGCAGTACTTC. Encoded protein: CASSRRLAGPSYEQYF.